The clone carrying this TCR beta chain came up a few times. The antigen remains undetermined. The sample originates from a study of regulatory T cells in long-lasting Graves disease. Germline V gene lookup returns CDR1 SNHLY and CDR2 FYNNEI. The CDR3 is 11 residues long. Deletions cut 6 bases from V and 9 bases from J, with 11 bases between. Findings and caveats of the study: Persistent disease samples used TRBV28, TRBJ1-2 and TRBJ2-5 preferentially.

To make TCR beta libraries, researchers used iRepertoire HTBI primers and Arm-PCR of CDR3 regions. TCRdb fed the multiplex PCR reads into MiXCR, producing one record per CDR3 protein. The sample has some 420,000 distinct CDR3 sequences, 20% to 25% seen once. As for time point: persistent/refractory GD, antithyroid drugs over 5 years with positive TRAb. From PBMCs, RNA was extracted and then used to make the TCR library. The material sequenced was peripheral blood mononuclear cells (PBMCs), taken when the disease was refractory, from a patient treated with antithyroid drugs. The chain couples TRBV2 to TRBJ2-5; D uncertain. The clonotype comes from a female donor with Graves disease. Here the CDR3 DNA reads TGTGCCAGCAGCTCTGACTTATCCCAGTACTTC. It encodes CASSSDLSQYF.